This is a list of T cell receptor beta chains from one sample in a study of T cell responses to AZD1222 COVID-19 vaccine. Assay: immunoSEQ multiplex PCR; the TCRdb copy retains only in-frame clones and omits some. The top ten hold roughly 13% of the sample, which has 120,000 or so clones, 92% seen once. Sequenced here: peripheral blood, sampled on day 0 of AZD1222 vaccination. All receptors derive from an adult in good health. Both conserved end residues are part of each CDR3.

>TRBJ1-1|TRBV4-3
CASSQRTRNTEAFF
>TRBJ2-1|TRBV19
CASSIDGGRANEQFF
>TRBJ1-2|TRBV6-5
CASRSSGGTYGYTF
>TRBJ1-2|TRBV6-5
CASSYGDRGLNTF
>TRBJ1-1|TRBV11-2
CASSLALNTEAFF
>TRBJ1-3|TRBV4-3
CASSQGDSGNTIYF
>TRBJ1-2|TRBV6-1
CASSDTTGGYGYTF
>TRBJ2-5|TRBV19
CASELTDRGETQYF
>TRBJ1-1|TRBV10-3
CAISESPRDTEAFF
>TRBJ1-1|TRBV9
CASSVVLGGRETEAFF
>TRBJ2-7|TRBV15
CATSREGRGEQYF
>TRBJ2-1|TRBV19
CASSKGYFGNEQFF
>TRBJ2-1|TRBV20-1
CSASAQGAYNEQFF
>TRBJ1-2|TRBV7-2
CASSLRGGAARYGYTF
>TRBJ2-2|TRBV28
CASTLNRGPNTGELFF
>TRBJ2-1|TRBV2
CASSGENFWAGGSNEQFF
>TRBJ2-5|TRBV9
CASSGEELGEETQYF
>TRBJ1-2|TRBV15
CATSRDFNSNYGYTF
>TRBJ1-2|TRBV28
CASSRVGSPYYGYTF
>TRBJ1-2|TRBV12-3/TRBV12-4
CASSNRADYGYTF
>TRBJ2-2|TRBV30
CASRPSGELFF
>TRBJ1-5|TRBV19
CASSIGNWGYQPQHF
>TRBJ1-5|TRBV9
CASSVGPEIYSNQPQHF
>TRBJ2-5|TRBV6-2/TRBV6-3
CASSYDSRGQETQYF
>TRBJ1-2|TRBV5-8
CASSLRGDYGYTF
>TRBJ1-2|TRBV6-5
CASSYSIVGPNYGYTF
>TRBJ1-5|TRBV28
CASFTSFSRSSNQPQHF
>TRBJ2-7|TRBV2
CASSRSVQGVSYEQYF
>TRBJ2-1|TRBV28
CASRLFDGGGPGEQFF
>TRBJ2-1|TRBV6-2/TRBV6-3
CASSYSEGARALDEQFF
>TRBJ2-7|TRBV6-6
CASSTTGSSYEQYF
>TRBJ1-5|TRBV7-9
CASSLPGFSEPQHF
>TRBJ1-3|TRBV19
CASRASGGNTIYF
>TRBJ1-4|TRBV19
CASSIRRGNEKLFF
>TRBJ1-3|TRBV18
CASSPAVTVGNTIYF
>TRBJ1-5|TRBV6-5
CASSSTDSYQPQHF
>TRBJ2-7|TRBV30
CAWSGRDRFYEQYF
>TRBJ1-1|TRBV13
CASRPGHSGAFTEAFF
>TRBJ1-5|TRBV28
CASRRASQTNQPQHF
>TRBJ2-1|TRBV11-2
CASSLELGSYNEQFF
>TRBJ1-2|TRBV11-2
CASSLEGRYGYTF
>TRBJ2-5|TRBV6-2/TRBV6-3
CASSPGTSIQTQYF
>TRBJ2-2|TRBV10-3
CAISERGVGGKTGELFF
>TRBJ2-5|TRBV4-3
CASSQAVGQYQETQYF
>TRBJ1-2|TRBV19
CASSIGTGGFYGYTF
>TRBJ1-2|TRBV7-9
CASSLDSGQDYGYTF